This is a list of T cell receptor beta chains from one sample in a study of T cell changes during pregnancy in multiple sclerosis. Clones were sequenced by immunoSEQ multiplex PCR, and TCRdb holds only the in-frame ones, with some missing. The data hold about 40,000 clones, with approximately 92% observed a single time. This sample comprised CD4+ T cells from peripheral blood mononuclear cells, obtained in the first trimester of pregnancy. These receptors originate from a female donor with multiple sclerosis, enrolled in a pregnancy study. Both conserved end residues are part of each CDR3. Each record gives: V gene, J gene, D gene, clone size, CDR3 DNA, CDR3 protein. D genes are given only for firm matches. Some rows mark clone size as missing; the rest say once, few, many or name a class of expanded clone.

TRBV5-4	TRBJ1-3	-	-	TGTGCCAGCAGCTCTGGACACCTCGGAGGGTCTGGAAACACCATATATTTT	CASSSGHLGGSGNTIYF
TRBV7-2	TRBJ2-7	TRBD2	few	TGTGCCAGCAGCCAAGCTAGCGGGAGAAGTGAGCAGTACTTC	CASSQASGRSEQYF
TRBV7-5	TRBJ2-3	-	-	TGTGTCAGAAGCTTCTCAAATAGTGAGTGTAATACGCAGTATTTT	CVRSFSNSECNTQYF
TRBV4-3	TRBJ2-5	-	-	TGCGCCAGCAGCCAAGGCCACGGGAAGCGCGAGACCCAGTACTTC	CASSQGHGKRETQYF
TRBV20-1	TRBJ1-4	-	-	TGCAGTGTCTCCACTAATGAAAAACTGTTTTTT	CSVSTNEKLFF
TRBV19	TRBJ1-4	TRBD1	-	TGTGCCAGTAGTGGGGACAGGGTAACTAAACCAACTAATGAAAAACTGTTTTTT	CASSGDRVTKPTNEKLFF
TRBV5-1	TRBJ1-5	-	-	TGCGCCAGCAGCTTGGAGGCAGGGCAAGGTCAGCCCCAGCATTTT	CASSLEAGQGQPQHF
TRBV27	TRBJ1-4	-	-	TGTGCCAGCAGTTACGGGAGGAACGGATACGAAAAACTGTTTTTT	CASSYGRNGYEKLFF
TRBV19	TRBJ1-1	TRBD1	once	TGTGCCAGTAGTATAACCCAACAGGGGGAAGCTTTCTTT	CASSITQQGEAFF
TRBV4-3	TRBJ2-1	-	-	TGCGCCAGCAGCGAAGGGGGGGACTCCTACAATGAGCAGTTCTTC	CASSEGGDSYNEQFF
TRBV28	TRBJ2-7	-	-	TGTGCCAGCAGTCCCCCCCCCTTCTACGAGCAGTACTTC	CASSPPPFYEQYF
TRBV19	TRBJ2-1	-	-	TGTGCCAGTAGTGCCTCCAGTGTCTCCCCCTACAATGAGCAGTTCTTC	CASSASSVSPYNEQFF
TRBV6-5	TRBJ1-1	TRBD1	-	TGTGCCAGCAGTCGGGACAGAAACACTGAAGCTTTCTTT	CASSRDRNTEAFF
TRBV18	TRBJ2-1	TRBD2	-	TGTGCCAGCTCACGTTCATTCGGGACTAGCGGGGCAGACTACAATGAGCAGTTCTTC	CASSRSFGTSGADYNEQFF
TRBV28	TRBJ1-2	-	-	TGTGCCAGCAGTTCCACAGGGCACCGCGGCTACACCTTC	CASSSTGHRGYTF
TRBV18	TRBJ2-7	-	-	TGTGCCAGCTCACCAGGTGGACTGAACGAGCAGTACTTC	CASSPGGLNEQYF
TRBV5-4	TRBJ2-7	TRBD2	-	TGTGCCAGCAGTCGCAGTACTAGCGGGAGCGGGTACGAGCAGTACTTC	CASSRSTSGSGYEQYF
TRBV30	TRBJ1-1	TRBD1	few	TGTGCCTGGAGAAGACAGGGAGGGAACACTGAAGCTTTCTTT	CAWRRQGGNTEAFF
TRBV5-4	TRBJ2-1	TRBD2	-	TGTGCCAGCAGCTTAAGTTCTTTTCTAGCGGGAGGGCGGGAGCAGTTCTTC	CASSLSSFLAGGREQFF
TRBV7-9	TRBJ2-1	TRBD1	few	TGTGCCAGCAGCCCGGGGAACAGGGGACACAACAATGAGCAGTTCTTC	CASSPGNRGHNNEQFF
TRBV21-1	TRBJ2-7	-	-	TGTGCCAGCAGCAAAGCGGGGACAGACGATCCTTCCTACGAGCAGTACTTC	CASSKAGTDDPSYEQYF
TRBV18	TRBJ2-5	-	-	TGTGCCAGCTCACCCGGACAGTCCAGACAAGAGACCCAGTACTTC	CASSPGQSRQETQYF
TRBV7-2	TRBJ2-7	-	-	TGTGCCAGCAGCTTATCGGGCGGGACGAGCTCCTACGAGCAGTACTTC	CASSLSGGTSSYEQYF
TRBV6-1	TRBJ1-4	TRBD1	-	TGTGCCAGCAGCCGGACAGGGACTAATGAAAAACTGTTTTTT	CASSRTGTNEKLFF
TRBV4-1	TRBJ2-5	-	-	TGCGCCAGCAGCCAAGATCTGGCAGGTTATCGGGAGACCCAGTACTTC	CASSQDLAGYRETQYF
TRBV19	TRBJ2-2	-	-	TGTGCCAGTAGTATACAGGGGACGAACACCGGGGAGCTGTTTTTT	CASSIQGTNTGELFF
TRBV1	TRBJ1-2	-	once	TGCACCAGCACCAACTACCTCTGGCAGAGCTATGGCTACACCTTC	CTSTNYLWQSYGYTF
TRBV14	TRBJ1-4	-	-	TGTGCCAGCAGCCGGTCAGGGGTTCTGTTTTTT	CASSRSGVLFF
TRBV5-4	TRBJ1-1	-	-	TGTGCCAGCAGGGCGACAGCTAACACTGAAGCTTTCTTT	CASRATANTEAFF
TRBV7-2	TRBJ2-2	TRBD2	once	TGTGCCAGCAGCTTAACTAGCGGAGGCGGGGAGCTGTTTTTT	CASSLTSGGGELFF
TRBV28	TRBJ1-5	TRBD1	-	TGTGCCAGCAGACGGGTACCACAGGGGGCGGGTAATCAGCCCCAGCATTTT	CASRRVPQGAGNQPQHF
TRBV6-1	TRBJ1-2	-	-	TGTGCCAGCACCCCTGGGCTTTGGGACTATGGCTACACCTTC	CASTPGLWDYGYTF
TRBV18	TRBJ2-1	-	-	TGTGCCAGCTCACGTCCAGGGGTGTTCTACAATGAGCAGTTCTTC	CASSRPGVFYNEQFF
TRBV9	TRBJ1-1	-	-	TGTGCCAGCAGCGTAGACCCGGGACTCGGGAACACTGAAGCTTTCTTT	CASSVDPGLGNTEAFF
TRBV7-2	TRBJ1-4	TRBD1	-	TGTGCCAGCAGCTTAGGGGGACAGGGTAATGAAAAACTGTTTTTT	CASSLGGQGNEKLFF
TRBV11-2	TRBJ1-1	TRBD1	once	TGTGCCAGCAGCCCGGAACCGACAGGGTTGTGGACTGAAGCTTTCTTT	CASSPEPTGLWTEAFF
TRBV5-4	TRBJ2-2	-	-	TGTGCCAGCAGCTTGGGAGGTTCAGGGCCGAACACCGGGGAGCTGTTTTTT	CASSLGGSGPNTGELFF
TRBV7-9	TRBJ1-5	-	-	TGTGCCAGCAGCTTGGGAGGGACGAACGGAAGAAGTCAGCCCCAGCATTTT	CASSLGGTNGRSQPQHF
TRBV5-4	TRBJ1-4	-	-	TGTGCCAGCAGCTCTACAGGGACTGAAAAACTGTTTTTT	CASSSTGTEKLFF
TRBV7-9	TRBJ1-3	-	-	TGTGCCAGCAGCTTAGAAGCTGGGGCAGCACCCGGCGGCAACACCATATATTTT	CASSLEAGAAPGGNTIYF
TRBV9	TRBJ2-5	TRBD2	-	TGTGCCAGCAGCGGAGGGACTAGCGGGCATGCCTTGGAGACCCAGTACTTC	CASSGGTSGHALETQYF
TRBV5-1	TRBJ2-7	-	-	TGCGCCAGCAGCCCCATTGGGGTATTTGCAGGGGCAGCATACGAGCAGTACTTC	CASSPIGVFAGAAYEQYF
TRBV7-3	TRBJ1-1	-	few	TGTGCCAGCAGCTTATCACAGAACACTGAAGCTTTCTTT	CASSLSQNTEAFF
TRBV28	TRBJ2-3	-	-	TGTGCCAGCAGTTTAGAAACTGTGGGCGGGAGCACAGATACGCAGTATTTT	CASSLETVGGSTDTQYF
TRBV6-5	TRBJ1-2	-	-	TGTGCCAGCAGTTACTATCGGACAGAGAACTATGGCTACACCTTC	CASSYYRTENYGYTF
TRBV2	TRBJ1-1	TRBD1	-	TGTGCCAGCAGTTGGGATCGACAGGGAGGTGAAGCTTTCTTT	CASSWDRQGGEAFF
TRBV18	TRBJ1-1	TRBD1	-	TGTGCCAGCTCGGCAAAACAGGGGGCGAACACTGAAGCTTTCTTT	CASSAKQGANTEAFF
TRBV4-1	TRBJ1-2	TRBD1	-	TGCGCCAGCAGCCAGCCCCGGGACAGGGGCCATGGCTACACCTTC	CASSQPRDRGHGYTF
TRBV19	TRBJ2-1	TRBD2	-	TGTGCCAGTAGTCACGGTTCTAGCGGGAGCACTGAGCAGTTCTTC	CASSHGSSGSTEQFF
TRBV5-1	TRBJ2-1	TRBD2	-	TGCGCCAGCCAGACTGGGGGGGTCTCCTACAATGAGCAGTTCTTC	CASQTGGVSYNEQFF
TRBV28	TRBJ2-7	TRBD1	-	TGTGCCAGCAGTTCCACTTCCGGGACAGGCCCCCTACGAAGGTACTTC	CASSSTSGTGPLRRYF
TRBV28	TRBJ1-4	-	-	TGTGCCAGCAGTACCTCGGGGGGGGCAGGAAATAATGAAAAACTGTTTTTT	CASSTSGGAGNNEKLFF
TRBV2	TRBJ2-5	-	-	TGTGCCAGCAGGAGAACGCCCCAAGAGACCCAGTACTTC	CASRRTPQETQYF